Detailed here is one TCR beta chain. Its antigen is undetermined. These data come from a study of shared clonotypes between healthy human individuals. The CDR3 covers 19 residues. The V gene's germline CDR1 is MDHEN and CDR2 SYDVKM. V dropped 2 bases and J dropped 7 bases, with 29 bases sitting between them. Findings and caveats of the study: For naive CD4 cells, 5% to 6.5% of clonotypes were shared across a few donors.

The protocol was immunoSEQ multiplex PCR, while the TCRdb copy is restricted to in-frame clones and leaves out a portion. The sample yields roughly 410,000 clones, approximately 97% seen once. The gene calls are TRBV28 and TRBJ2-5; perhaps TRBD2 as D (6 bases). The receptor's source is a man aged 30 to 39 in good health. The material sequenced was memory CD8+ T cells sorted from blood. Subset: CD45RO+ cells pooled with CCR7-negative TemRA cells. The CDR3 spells CASSLGSLPWGDPTGTQYF. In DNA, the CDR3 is TGTGCCAGCAGTTTAGGGAGCCTCCCCTGGGGGGACCCAACAGGGACCCAGTACTTC.